This T cell receptor (beta chain) originates from a study of blood T cell repertoires in COVID-19. Study overall: T cells, B-cell-depleted T cells, or PBMCs provided the cDNA or gDNA that served as material.

Germline values: CDR1 MGHDK, CDR2 SYGVNS. The CDR3 contains 14 residues. V was trimmed by 10 bases and J by 3 bases, leaving 16 bases between them. Repertoires were generated with immunoSEQ multiplex PCR, while TCRdb's copy carries only in-frame clones and drops some. The sample contains more than 90,000 clones, roughly 80% of which appear only once. V usage is TRBV25-1 and J usage is TRBJ1-5, with D possibly matching TRBD1 (5 bases). The sequencing sample was made of peripheral blood. The receptor was isolated from a human donor in a cohort sampled during active COVID-19. In DNA form, the CDR3 reads TGTGCCACCATTCACCGGGGGGACAATCAGCCCCAGCATTTT. Protein product: CATIHRGDNQPQHF. Filled out from reference TRBV25-1 and TRBJ1-5, the complete variable domain reads EADIYQTPRYLVIGTGKKITLECSQTMGHDKMYWYQQDPGMELHLIHYSYGVNSTEKGDLSSESTVSRIRTEHFPLTLESARPSHTSQYLCATIHRGDNQPQHFGDGTRLSIL.